A selection of T cell receptor beta chains follows, all from one sample in a study of memory CD4+ T cells and cytomegalovirus serostatus. The method was immunoSEQ multiplex PCR; TCRdb's version includes in-frame clones alone and lacks a portion of them. The data show around 32,000 clones, around 76% seen once. Material: memory CD4+ T cells from blood. These receptor sequences come from an adult in good health and CMV-seronegative. Some clones in this sample may be carry-over from other donors' samples. Each CDR3 is given with its conserved first and last residue. Fields, in order: V gene, J gene, D gene, clone size, CDR3 protein, CDR3 DNA. D genes are given only for firm matches. Size tells how often a clone was seen (once, few, many) or the class of an expanded clone, and some rows leave it out.

TRBV6-5	TRBJ1-6	.	.	CASAGRTTPNSPLHF	TGTGCCAGCGCGGGACGGACAACACCTAATTCACCCCTCCACTTT
TRBV7-9	TRBJ1-1	.	.	CASSSQGWDEAFF	TGTGCCAGCAGCTCTCAGGGATGGGATGAAGCTTTCTTT
TRBV27	TRBJ2-7	TRBD1	few	CASSPGQGIIYEQYF	TGTGCCAGCAGTCCCGGACAGGGGATAATCTACGAGCAGTACTTC
TRBV9	TRBJ2-3	.	.	CASSVGSGDTQYF	TGTGCCAGCAGCGTAGGGTCCGGAGATACGCAGTATTTT
TRBV5-1	TRBJ1-5	.	.	CASSPDGGDQPQHF	TGCGCCAGCAGCCCGGACGGAGGGGATCAGCCCCAGCATTTT
TRBV11-2	TRBJ1-1	.	.	CASSLDWLSTEAFF	TGTGCCAGCAGCTTAGACTGGCTTAGCACTGAAGCTTTCTTT
TRBV6-5	TRBJ1-2	.	.	CASSSDSGWGYTF	TGTGCCAGCAGTTCAGACAGCGGGTGGGGCTACACCTTC
TRBV19	TRBJ1-1	TRBD1	.	CASSMTGESGAFF	TGTGCCAGTAGTATGACAGGGGAGTCGGGGGCTTTCTTT
TRBV5-1	TRBJ2-7	TRBD2	once	CASKSSGGTLYEQYF	TGCGCCAGCAAGTCTAGCGGGGGGACCCTCTACGAGCAGTACTTC
TRBV30	TRBJ1-2	.	few	CAWSVRLRDGYTF	TGTGCCTGGAGTGTACGTCTCAGGGACGGCTACACCTTC
TRBV7-6	TRBJ2-3	.	.	CASSLTAEVDTQYF	TGTGCCAGCAGCTTAACAGCGGAGGTGGATACGCAGTATTTT
TRBV10-2	TRBJ2-1	.	.	CASSDQAGTYNEQFF	TGCGCCAGCAGTGACCAGGCAGGGACTTACAATGAGCAGTTCTTC
TRBV21-1	TRBJ1-5	.	.	CASSERGDRSSNQPQHF	TGTGCCAGCAGCGAAAGGGGGGACCGATCCTCCAATCAGCCCCAGCATTTT
TRBV19	TRBJ1-2	TRBD1	.	CASRTSRGNYGYTF	TGTGCGTCCCGAACCTCCAGGGGGAACTATGGCTACACCTTC
TRBV4-3	TRBJ2-2	.	.	CASSQERGTGELFF	TGCGCCAGCAGCCAAGAGAGGGGCACCGGGGAGCTGTTTTTT
TRBV9	TRBJ1-3	.	.	CASSGSLNTIYF	TGTGCCAGCAGCGGTAGCCTGAACACCATATATTTT
TRBV11-3	TRBJ1-3	.	few	CASGIGGSGNTIYF	TGTGCCAGCGGAATCGGGGGCTCTGGAAACACCATATATTTT
TRBV6-5	TRBJ1-2	TRBD1	.	CASSPVDRGYGYTF	TGTGCCAGCAGTCCAGTAGACAGGGGCTATGGCTACACCTTC
TRBV9	TRBJ2-1	TRBD1	.	CASSARDRGKDEQFF	TGTGCCAGCAGCGCGAGGGACAGGGGGAAGGATGAGCAGTTCTTC
TRBV19	TRBJ1-5	TRBD1	.	CASSGTGRQPQHF	TGTGCCAGTAGTGGGACAGGGAGACAGCCCCAGCATTTT
TRBV5-1	TRBJ1-2	TRBD1	.	CASSGTGARGPLYGYTF	TGCGCCAGCAGCGGGACAGGAGCCAGGGGTCCTTTATATGGCTACACCTTC
TRBV5-1	TRBJ2-3	.	.	CASSLGPVSDTQYF	TGCGCCAGCAGCTTGGGACCAGTTTCAGATACGCAGTATTTT
TRBV19	TRBJ1-6	TRBD1	.	CASSRQGANSPLHF	TGTGCCAGTAGCCGACAGGGGGCTAATTCACCCCTCCACTTT
TRBV9	TRBJ1-1	.	.	CASSAQGTEAFF	TGTGCCAGCAGCGCCCAGGGGACTGAAGCTTTCTTT
TRBV2	TRBJ1-2	TRBD1	.	CASSRGDRAVGYTF	TGTGCCAGCAGTAGAGGAGACAGGGCTGTTGGCTACACCTTC
TRBV7-9	TRBJ1-2	TRBD1	.	CASSGGTGGSGYTF	TGTGCCAGCAGCGGGGGGACAGGGGGCTCTGGCTACACCTTC
TRBV27	TRBJ1-1	TRBD1	once	CASYRGEGAEAFF	TGTGCCAGCTACAGGGGAGAAGGCGCTGAAGCTTTCTTT
TRBV5-1	TRBJ1-1	TRBD1	.	CASSLSGGDTEAFF	TGCGCCAGCAGCTTGTCAGGGGGGGACACTGAAGCTTTCTTT
TRBV9	TRBJ2-1	.	.	CASSVVPRYEQFF	TGTGCCAGCAGCGTAGTACCCCGGTACGAGCAGTTCTTC
TRBV4-2	TRBJ1-4	.	few	CASSQDQGDYEKLFF	TGTGCCAGCAGCCAAGATCAAGGGGACTACGAAAAACTGTTTTTT
TRBV19	TRBJ1-5	.	once	CASTYGGGGSNQPQHF	TGTGCCAGTACCTATGGAGGGGGGGGTAGCAATCAGCCCCAGCATTTT
TRBV6-1	TRBJ1-1	.	few	CASTVDTEAFF	TGTGCCAGCACCGTGGACACTGAAGCTTTCTTT
TRBV6-5	TRBJ1-2	TRBD1	few	CASSYSDRAGGYTF	TGTGCCAGCAGTTACTCAGACAGGGCGGGCGGCTACACCTTC
TRBV11-2	TRBJ1-4	.	few	CASSTPSGWQTEKLFF	TGTGCCAGCAGCACTCCGTCAGGGTGGCAAACTGAAAAACTGTTTTTT
TRBV29-1	TRBJ2-3	.	.	CSVDRTSTDTQYF	TGCAGCGTGGACAGAACTAGCACAGATACGCAGTATTTT
TRBV5-1	TRBJ2-7	TRBD2	.	CASCIGGRSSYEQYF	TGCGCCAGCTGTATCGGGGGGAGATCCTCCTACGAGCAGTACTTC
TRBV6-1	TRBJ1-1	.	few	CASSVRGGGTEAFF	TGTGCCAGCAGTGTCAGGGGAGGGGGCACTGAAGCTTTCTTT
TRBV7-3	TRBJ2-1	TRBD2	.	CASSANRGGNEQFF	TGTGCCAGCAGCGCCAATCGGGGGGGCAATGAGCAGTTCTTC
TRBV7-2	TRBJ2-2	.	.	CASRTPPGTPNTGELFF	TGTGCCAGCAGAACCCCCCCCGGGACCCCTAACACCGGGGAGCTGTTTTTT
TRBV20-1	TRBJ2-5	.	.	CSASPGETQYF	TGCAGTGCCTCCCCTGGGGAGACCCAGTACTTC
TRBV11-2	TRBJ2-5	TRBD2	.	CASSLVRGGQETQYF	TGTGCCAGCAGCTTAGTCCGGGGGGGCCAAGAGACCCAGTACTTC
TRBV6-5	TRBJ1-1	.	.	CASSYSSLRSGEAFF	TGTGCCAGCAGTTACTCGAGTTTGAGGTCGGGTGAAGCTTTCTTT
TRBV7-2	TRBJ2-3	.	.	CASSLAGGNTDTQYF	TGTGCCAGCAGCTTGGCCGGAGGGAATACAGATACGCAGTATTTT
TRBV19	TRBJ2-1	.	.	CASSWNLEQFF	TGTGCCAGTAGTTGGAATTTAGAGCAGTTCTTC
TRBV6-1	TRBJ2-7	.	.	CASSDRPSNYEQYF	TGTGCCAGCAGTGATAGACCCTCGAACTACGAGCAGTACTTC
TRBV19	TRBJ1-1	.	.	CASSISANTEAFF	TGTGCCAGTAGTATTTCGGCGAACACTGAAGCTTTCTTT